The present entry profiles one T cell receptor (beta chain) with its context. Donors were systemically healthy Caucasian individuals from Russia aged roughly 6 to 95 years. Germline V CDR1 and CDR2: MNHEY, SMNVEV (reference sequence). Trimming took 6 bases from V and 5 from J; bases not matched to a gene: 5. This CDR3 comprises 13 residues. The sample originates from a study of blood T cells in healthy people across ages. With a J-beta primer mix and a sample-barcoded 5' primer, a second PCR ran about 7 to 12 cycles. Each CDR3 protein gets one entry after TCRdb re-called the 5' RACE reads with MiXCR. The sample has about 1.8 million distinct CDR3 sequences; roughly 49% are singletons.

This receptor was identified in a woman in her thirties or forties in good health. Sequencing used blood. The V and J genes are TRBV27 and TRBJ2-5, with TRBD1 matching 8 bases. CDR3 bases: TGTGCCAGCAGAAAGGACAGGGCGGAGACCCAGTACTTC. It is translated as CASRKDRAETQYF.